Detailed here is one TCR beta chain. This clone's antigen is unknown. No qualities accompany the bases; no much larger clone lies one base away. The High Capacity cDNA Reverse Transcription Kit was used to reverse transcribe all of the isolated RNA, meaning that expressed TCRB transcripts were what got sequenced. Deep immunoSEQ sequencing was applied to naive, central memory and regulatory T cell samples, giving an average of around 4 million total reads per sample. Sorted cells were lysed in RLT buffer and RNA was extracted with DNase-treated RNeasy Micro or Mini kits, depending on cell number. To prevent cross-contamination, each cell subset was processed individually, whereas patient and healthy donor samples were processed jointly. TCRB sequences were amplified from cDNA with the immunoSEQ multiplex PCR, producing 87-bp fragments spanning the CDR3 region. Amplicons were sequenced on the Illumina HiSeq platform. The original pipeline was this. Synthetic template baselines were used to correct PCR bias computationally, reads within Hamming distance 2 were collapsed, and singletons that could not be merged were discarded. Reads were aligned to IMGT to assign V, D and J genes, CDR3 length, and insertions or deletions at six rearrangement sites. Clonotype counts were normalized to sorted cell number within each subset before computing true diversity and Gini coefficients with the tcR R package. Repertoire sharing was quantified using the overlap coefficient calculated on TCRB nucleotide sequences. TCRdb's version of the immuneACCESS table is confined to in-frame rearrangements and falls short of the full clone set. An unresolved V gene accounts for under half of the shortfall where checked; the remainder is of unknown origin. V and J calls plus clone size are reproduced from that table; the DNA served to infer D and trimming. The sample yields about 160,000 clones; 9% to 10% were counted once. The ten largest clones take up 2% to 3% of the sample.

Counted from cysteine to phenylalanine, this CDR3 has 14 amino acids. Only the CDR3 portion is preserved as DNA: 42 bases, with reading frame beginning at the first base. Reading the germline V gene gives CDR1 SGHRS and CDR2 YFSETQ. Trimming leaves V shorter by 3 bases and J shorter by 9 bases, with the junction holding 7 bases beyond the gene matches. The data are from a study of beta chain features in type 1 diabetes (dated by TCRdb to the late 2010s). About the study as a whole: Mean age, gender distribution, total cell number and subset yield were not different between patients and healthy donors. A total of roughly 100 million sorted cells were examined across all samples, and the number of cells per subset was strongly correlated with RNA yield. The study compared the TCRB repertoires of sorted circulating CD4+ T cell subsets in recently diagnosed type 1 diabetes patients with those in matched healthy donors. Naive and central memory subsets were obtained from all 30 or so donors, but regulatory and stem cell-like memory subsets were isolated from only 8 patients and 8 healthy donors. The investigation overall reported the following: Type 1 diabetes patients showed a moderate but significant shortening of TCRB CDR3 length in all four CD4+ subsets. Naive, central memory and regulatory TCRB repertoires appeared to be more similar among patients than among healthy donors. Because cDNA was sequenced instead of genomic DNA, activated cells with high expression could be over-represented, although the groups did not differ in activation or CD3 levels. PCR might favor shorter templates, but patient and control samples were amplified and corrected together, so any skew would affect both groups equally. At VDJ recombination sites, type 1 diabetes patients had fewer insertions and more deleted nucleotides, which implies abnormalities in thymic rearrangement. Because small numbers of individuals were included in the HLA sub-analyses, any influence of HLA type on TCRB rearrangement was left unresolved.

Each donor gave one peripheral blood draw, averaging approximately 0.12 L, which was collected into heparinised tubes. Naive, central memory, regulatory and stem cell-like memory CD4+ T cells were sorted on a BD FACSAria II using a panel including CD45RO, CCR7, CD25, CD127, CD95 and CD27. Every sorted population had a purity above 95%. PBMCs were isolated immediately by Lymphoprep density gradient centrifugation and stained directly without culture. So that batch effects would be minimized, each experiment stained and sorted samples in pairs, pairing one healthy donor with one patient. The TCR comes from a woman aged 18 to 35 in good health. Here the chain combines TRBV5-1 and TRBJ2-1, and 9 bases in between align with TRBD2. The sequencing sample was made of central memory CD4+ T cells from blood. The base sequence is TGCGCCAGCAGCTCCTGGACTAGCGAGGGTGAGCAGTTCTTC. Its translation reads: CASSSWTSEGEQFF.